Below, 24 T cell receptor beta chains from the same sample are listed, as sequenced in a study of shared clonotypes between healthy human individuals. The method was immunoSEQ multiplex PCR; TCRdb's version includes in-frame clones alone and lacks a portion of them. The sample lists around 560,000 clones, around 95% seen once, with 0.095% to 0.14% in the top ten. As defined, naive CD8 cells were CD45RO-negative and positively selected for CCR7, with terminally differentiated effector memory CD45RA+ cells excluded. The sequencing input was naive CD8+ T cells sorted from blood. The origin of the receptors is a woman aged 25 to 39 in good health.

V and J are TRBV9 and TRBJ2-1; TRBD2 is a possible D gene (6 bases). The CDR3 has 15 amino acids. Germline CDR1 is SGDLS and CDR2 is YYNGEE. The V gene lost 4 bases and the J gene lost 7 bases, with 18 bases spanning the gap. The CDR3 DNA reads TGTGCCAGCAGCTCATCCGGGACTCAATGGAATGAGCAGTTCTTC. Translation: CASSSSGTQWNEQFF. The variable domain in full, with the rest retrieved from reference TRBV9 and TRBJ2-1, is DSGVTQTPKHLITATGQRVTLRCSPRSGDLSVYWYQQSLDQGLQFLIQYYNGEERAKGNILERFSAQQFPDLHSELNLSSLELGDSALYFCASSSSGTQWNEQFFGPGTRLTVL.

Remarks on this clone: One end of the junction fails to match germline, which may point to a read error. The rearrangement links TRBV4-1 to TRBJ2-7; D is perhaps TRBD2 (6 bases). This CDR3 contains 16 residues. The germline V gene encodes CDR1 MGHRA and CDR2 YSYEKL. The CDR3 sequence is CASSQVVEAGLYERYF. The CDR3 region has the DNA TGCGCCAGCAGCCAAGTGGTAGAAGCGGGTCTGTACGAGCGGTACTTC.

V and J are TRBV28 and TRBJ2-7; D might be TRBD1 or TRBD2, each matching 5 bases. Germline CDR1 reads MDHEN; CDR2 reads SYDVKM. The CDR3 loop spans 13 amino acids. V lost 6 bases and J 3 bases, leaving 12 bases between the germline ends. This chain's CDR3 is CASSPGPGYEQYF. For the CDR3, the DNA is TGTGCCAGCAGCCCGGGACCGGGCTACGAGCAGTACTTC.

The count of this clone is one. The rearrangement uses TRBV9 and TRBJ2-7; 11 bases align to TRBD1. The V segment lost 3 bases and the J segment 6 bases; nucleotides outside the gene matches: 17. Germline V gene lookup returns CDR1 SGDLS and CDR2 YYNGEE. The CDR3 has 18 residues. The CDR3 DNA is TGTGCCAGCAGCGGAACCGGGACAGGGGGAGGCCCCGGAGGCGAGCAGTACTTC. It encodes CASSGTGTGGGPGGEQYF.

The V gene is TRBV28, the J gene TRBJ2-5; tentative D call: TRBD2 (5 bases). The V gene's germline CDR1 is MDHEN and CDR2 SYDVKM. V was shortened by 6 bases and J by 11 bases, with 22 bases between the two germline ends. The length of the CDR3 is 14 residues. CDR3: CASRPRTARSEQYF. For the CDR3, the DNA is TGTGCCAGCAGACCGAGGACTGCCCGGTCTGAACAGTACTTC.

The chain couples TRBV28 to TRBJ2-7; 11 bases line up with TRBD1. CDR3 length: 17 amino acids. CDR1 is MDHEN and CDR2 is SYDVKM in the germline V gene. The junction had 14 bases not matched to a gene; V was cut back by 6 bases and J by 4 bases. The DNA for the CDR3 is TGTGCCAGCAGCCTTGTGGGACCAGGACAGGGGGCTTACGAGCAGTACTTC. Amino acid sequence: CASSLVGPGQGAYEQYF.

The rearrangement links TRBV2 to TRBJ1-2; 7 bases are a match to TRBD1. This CDR3 has 16 residues. The V gene's germline CDR1 is SNHLY and CDR2 FYNNEI. The trim removed 2 bases at V and 3 bases at J, leaving 9 bases unmatched. CDR3: CASSESKGASDYGYTF. The CDR3 nucleotides read TGTGCCAGCAGTGAAAGCAAGGGGGCGTCGGACTATGGCTACACCTTC.

The chain is built from TRBV25-1 and TRBJ2-7, with D perhaps matching TRBD1 or TRBD2 (5 bases each). The CDR3 sequence is 14 residues long. V was trimmed by 4 bases and J by 4 bases, leaving 14 bases between them. Germline lookup yields CDR1 MGHDK and CDR2 SYGVNS. The chain's CDR3 is CASSAGDGRYEQYF. The CDR3 DNA sequence: TGTGCCAGCAGTGCCGGGGACGGAAGATACGAGCAGTACTTC.

The rearrangement links TRBV7-8 to TRBJ1-1, with 9 positions matching TRBD1. The V gene end was trimmed by 7 bases and the J gene end by 6 bases; junction bases not matched to a gene: 12. The CDR3 runs to 15 residues. Germline CDR1 SGHVS, CDR2 FQNEAQ. CDR3 amino acids: CASTPEPGQGSEAFF. The CDR3 region has the DNA TGTGCCAGCACACCGGAACCGGGACAGGGTTCTGAAGCTTTCTTT.

The chain has TRBV10-3 and TRBJ2-7; D gene ambiguous. From germline, CDR1 is ENHRY and CDR2 SYGVKD. Trimming took 0 bases from V and 5 from J, leaving 11 bases between them. CDR3 size: 14 residues. CDR3 residues: CAISESGLSDEQYF. Written as DNA, the CDR3 is TGTGCCATCAGTGAGTCTGGTTTATCGGACGAGCAGTACTTC.

The J gene is TRBJ1-3, the V gene TRBV28, with unresolved D. Germline assignment: CDR1 MDHEN and CDR2 SYDVKM. This CDR3 is 14 amino acids long. V was trimmed by 6 bases and J by 0 bases, leaving 9 bases between them. This CDR3 is CASREPISGNTIYF. The CDR3 coding sequence is TGTGCCAGCAGGGAGCCAATCTCTGGAAACACCATATATTTT.

This clone was recorded only once. The rearrangement uses TRBV5-1 and TRBJ1-1, with 7 nucleotides matching TRBD1. This CDR3 spans 13 amino acids. Germline V CDR1 and CDR2: SGHRS, YFSETQ. V dropped 5 bases and J dropped 6; count of bases not matched to a gene: 7. CDR3 DNA sequence: TGCGCCAGCAGTTCGAGGGGGCAGCCTGAAGCTTTCTTT. Translation: CASSSRGQPEAFF.

Of note for this clone: This could be a read error, since a much larger clone is one nucleotide away. The same CDR3 is also encoded by other DNA sequences in this sample. The chain links TRBV7-9 to TRBJ2-7, with 11 bases fitting TRBD1. The V and J ends lost 5 bases and 3 bases, in that order; junction bases with no gene match: 3. CDR1 SEHNR and CDR2 FQNEAQ come from the germline V gene (reference sequence). The CDR3 length is 14 residues. This CDR3 is CASSPGTGGYEQYF. CDR3 nucleotide sequence: TGTGCCAGCAGCCCCGGGACAGGGGGCTACGAGCAGTACTTC.

The chain recombines TRBV28 with TRBJ2-7; unclear D gene. V gave up 3 bases and J gave up 0 bases, with 12 bases separating them. Germline lookup yields CDR1 MDHEN and CDR2 SYDVKM. The CDR3 contains 15 residues. The CDR3 reads CASSFFKQSSYEQYF. The CDR3 DNA reads as TGTGCCAGCAGTTTCTTTAAACAGAGCTCCTACGAGCAGTACTTC.

This chain links TRBV28 with TRBJ2-2, with 8 bases that match TRBD2. CDR1 MDHEN and CDR2 SYDVKM come from the germline V gene. This CDR3 has 16 amino acids. J was trimmed by 3 bases and V by 6 bases; bases with no gene match: 9. The CDR3 DNA follows: TGTGCCAGCAGGCCCCAACCGACTAGCGACACCGGGGAGCTGTTTTTT. Protein: CASRPQPTSDTGELFF.

The gene calls are TRBV11-2 and TRBJ1-2; TRBD1 matches at 9 bases. Germline V gene sequence: CDR1 SGHAT, CDR2 FQNNGV. The V gene end was trimmed by 5 bases and the J gene end by 4 bases; junction bases not matched to a gene: 8. CDR3 length equals 15 residues. The CDR3 region has the DNA TGTGCCAGCAGCCTGGGGGACAGGGTCCCCTATGGCTACACCTTC. Protein: CASSLGDRVPYGYTF.

This chain links TRBV10-3 with TRBJ2-3, with 9 bases matching TRBD1. The CDR3 has 15 amino acids. Germline V CDR1 and CDR2: ENHRY, SYGVKD. The V segment lost 4 bases and the J segment 3 bases; nucleotides outside the gene matches: 5. The CDR3 sequence: CAISAGTGRTDTQYF. CDR3 DNA sequence: TGTGCCATCAGTGCCGGGACAGGGAGAACAGATACGCAGTATTTT.

The chain employs TRBV27 and TRBJ1-2; D might be TRBD1 (5 bases). The germline V gene encodes CDR1 MNHEY and CDR2 SMNVEV (reference sequence). Trimming removed 8 bases at V and 4 bases at J, with 14 bases between. The CDR3 runs to 13 residues. The CDR3 DNA reads as TGTGCCAGCGGTCCAGGGAGGGGCTATGGCTACACCTTC. It is translated as CASGPGRGYGYTF.

Turning to this clone: Other nucleotide sequences in the sample specify the same CDR3. This chain joins TRBV7-8 and TRBJ1-1, with no clear D. Trimming removed 1 base from V and 1 base from J, with 7 bases in between. The CDR3 has 14 residues. Germline V gene lookup returns CDR1 SGHVS and CDR2 FQNEAQ. The CDR3 DNA follows: TGTGCCAGCAGCTTAGGAGGGCAGAACACTGAAGCTTTCTTT. This sequence encodes CASSLGGQNTEAFF.

The chain recombines TRBV27 with TRBJ2-1; 11 nucleotides line up with TRBD2. The CDR3 spans 16 residues. Looked up from germline, CDR1 is MNHEY and CDR2 is SMNVEV (reference sequence). Trimming took 6 bases from V and 7 from J; bases not matched to a gene: 11. The CDR3 spells CASSHLTSGRINEQFF. In nucleotides, the CDR3 is TGTGCCAGCAGCCACCTAACTAGCGGGAGAATTAATGAGCAGTTCTTC.

V gene TRBV21-1 combines with J gene TRBJ2-4; the table's D gene call, TRBD1, was not cross checked with the DNA. TRBV21-1 is a pseudogene locus. This CDR3 has 15 residues. DNA of the CDR3: TGTGCCAGCAGCAGGGACAGCACGGCCAAAAACATTCAGTACTTC. This encodes CASSRDSTAKNIQYF.

The V gene is TRBV20-1, the J gene TRBJ2-1; possibly TRBD1 or TRBD2 for D (5 bases each). V shed 0 bases and J shed 12 bases, with 9 bases lying between them. The CDR3 spans 11 residues. The germline gives CDR1 DFQATT, CDR2 SNEGSKA (reference sequence). The CDR3 protein is CSAREGVPQFF. DNA for the CDR3: TGCAGTGCTAGAGAGGGGGTTCCGCAGTTCTTC.

The chain joins TRBV13 to TRBJ2-7, with 11 positions matching TRBD1. Trimming took 3 bases from V and 2 from J; bases not matched to a gene: 3. CDR3 length equals 15 residues. Germline V gene data show CDR1 as PRHDT and CDR2 as FYEKMQ (reference sequence). As DNA, the CDR3 is TGTGCCAGCAGCTTTTCGGGACAGGGGGCCTACGAGCAGTACTTC. As protein: CASSFSGQGAYEQYF. Supplemented by reference TRBV13 and TRBJ2-7, the full variable domain reads AAGVIQSPRHLIKEKRETATLKCYPIPRHDTVYWYQQGPGQDPQFLISFYEKMQSDKGSIPDRFSAQQFSDYHSELNMSSLELGDSALYFCASSFSGQGAYEQYFGPGTRLTVT.

The chain recombines TRBV5-1 with TRBJ2-1, with a tentative D call TRBD1 (6 bases). V shed 2 bases and J shed 2 bases, with 11 bases lying between them. The CDR3 spans 15 residues. CDR1 and CDR2 (germline): SGHRS, YFSETQ. The chain's CDR3 is CASSLDRDTYNEQFF. CDR3 coding DNA: TGCGCCAGCAGCTTAGACCGGGACACCTACAATGAGCAGTTCTTC.